Presented here are 5 T cell receptor beta chains from one specimen sequenced in a study of shared clonotypes between healthy human individuals. Positively selected for CCR7, the CD45RO-negative cells used as naive CD8 cells excluded terminally differentiated effector memory CD45RA+ cells. Here immunoSEQ multiplex PCR was the method, and the copy in TCRdb shows in-frame clones only, minus some. The repertoire holds some 740,000 clones, with 90% to 95% as singletons. The sequencing input was naive CD8+ T cells sorted from blood. These receptors originate from a man aged 30 to 39 in good health.

The V call is TRBV6-1, the J call TRBJ1-5; possible D gene TRBD1, 6 bases. This CDR3 has 15 amino acids. Between the trimmed V and J ends, which lost 8 bases and 0 bases, there was a span of 14 bases. CDR1 and CDR2 from the germline V gene are MNHNS and SASEGT. The CDR3 DNA is TGTGCCAGCCAGGACAGAGGATATAGCAATCAGCCCCAGCATTTT. Its translation: CASQDRGYSNQPQHF.

The rearrangement links TRBV7-6 to TRBJ2-7; D may be TRBD2 (5 bases). Per germline, CDR1 SGHVS and CDR2 FNYEAQ. V was shortened by 5 bases and J by 6 bases, with 14 bases between the two germline ends. This CDR3 comprises 13 residues. The CDR3 loop is CASSPRTAGEQYF. The CDR3 region has the DNA TGTGCCAGCAGCCCCCGGACGGCGGGCGAGCAGTACTTC.

The J gene is TRBJ1-1, the V gene TRBV27; D not certain. CDR1 is MNHEY, CDR2 SMNVEV, per germline (reference sequence). CDR3 length: 12 amino acids. Between the trimmed V and J ends, which lost 5 bases and 2 bases, there was a span of 6 bases. For the CDR3, the DNA is TGTGCCAGCAGTACGCCCAACACTGAAGCTTTCTTT. Amino acids: CASSTPNTEAFF.

This chain joins TRBV7-9 and TRBJ1-1, with D perhaps matching TRBD1 (5 bases). This CDR3 has 15 amino acids. Germline V gene lookup returns CDR1 SEHNR and CDR2 FQNEAQ (reference sequence). Trimming removed 1 base from V and 4 bases from J, with 13 bases in between. The CDR3 here is CASSLVPRGATEAFF. CDR3 nucleotides: TGTGCCAGCAGCTTAGTACCGAGAGGGGCCACTGAAGCTTTCTTT. Together with reference TRBV7-9 and TRBJ1-1, the CDR3 gives the full variable domain: DTGVSQNPRHKITKRGQNVTFRCDPISEHNRLYWYRQTLGQGPEFLTYFQNEAQLEKSRLLSDRFSAERPKGSFSTLEIQRTEQGDSAMYLCASSLVPRGATEAFFGQGTRLTVV.

CDR3 sequence reads: CASSHSGNEQFF. DNA for the CDR3: TGTGCCAGCAGCCATAGCGGCAATGAGCAGTTCTTC. V is TRBV27 and J is TRBJ2-1, with a weak D call TRBD2 (6 bases). V was shortened by 6 bases and J by 6 bases, with 9 bases between the two germline ends. CDR1 MNHEY and CDR2 SMNVEV come from the germline V gene (reference sequence). The CDR3 runs to 12 residues.